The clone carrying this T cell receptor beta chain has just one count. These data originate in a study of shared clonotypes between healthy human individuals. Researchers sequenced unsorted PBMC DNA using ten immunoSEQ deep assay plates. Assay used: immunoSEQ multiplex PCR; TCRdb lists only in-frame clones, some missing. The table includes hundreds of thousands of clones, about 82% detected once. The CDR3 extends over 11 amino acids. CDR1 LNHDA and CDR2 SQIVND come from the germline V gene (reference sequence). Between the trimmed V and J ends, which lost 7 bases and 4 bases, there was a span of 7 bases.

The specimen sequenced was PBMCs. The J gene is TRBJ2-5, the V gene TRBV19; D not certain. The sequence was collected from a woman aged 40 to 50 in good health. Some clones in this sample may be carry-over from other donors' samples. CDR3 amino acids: CASMLGETQYF. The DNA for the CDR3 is TGTGCCAGTATGTTAGGAGAGACCCAGTACTTC.